The 32 T cell receptor beta chains presented below share a single source sample, sequenced in a study of T-cell reconstitution after alpha-beta-depleted transplantation in children. This sample's TCRbeta library carried unique molecular identifier barcodes. TCRdb re-called the PCR reads through MiXCR, storing one row per CDR3 protein. The data show some 200,000 distinct CDR3 sequences, 13% to 15% seen once. This sample comprised PBMCs from the stem cell graft donor, obtained from the stem cell graft. Source of these receptors: a human donor who donated a stem cell graft to a child with acute lymphoblastic leukemia.

Here the CDR3 DNA reads TGTGCCAGCAAGCCGGGACAGCTGAACACTGAAGCTTTCTTT. Its translation: CASKPGQLNTEAFF. The rearrangement links TRBV2 to TRBJ1-1; TRBD1 matches at 7 bases. Per the germline V gene, CDR1 is SNHLY and CDR2 is FYNNEI. This CDR3 is built from 14 residues. J lost 0 bases, V lost 7 bases, and 5 bases had no gene match.

This clonotype was seen many times. This chain uses TRBV5-5 with TRBJ1-5; D is uncertain. This CDR3 spans 15 amino acids. Germline V CDR1 and CDR2: SGHKS, YYEKEE (reference sequence). Between the trimmed V and J ends, which lost 0 bases and 1 base, there was a span of 8 bases. CDR3: CASSLGPASNQPQHF. The DNA of the CDR3 is TGTGCCAGCAGCTTGGGTCCTGCCAGCAATCAGCCCCAGCATTTT.

This clonotype was seen a handful of times. V and J are TRBV6-1 and TRBJ2-7; 8 bases map to TRBD2. Looked up from germline, CDR1 is MNHNS and CDR2 is SASEGT. V lost 5 bases, J lost 4 bases, and 19 bases stayed unmatched. The CDR3 covers 18 residues. CDR3 amino acids: CASSRPPPNWREVYEQYF. CDR3 nucleotide sequence: TGTGCCAGCAGTCGTCCCCCCCCTAATTGGCGGGAGGTTTACGAGCAGTACTTC.

In its sample, this clonotype was seen many times. V usage is TRBV27 and J usage is TRBJ2-1, with D perhaps being TRBD1 or TRBD2 (6 bases each). Trimming stripped 5 bases from V and 7 bases from J, with 21 bases between. The germline V gene has CDR1 MNHEY and CDR2 SMNVEV (reference sequence). The length of the CDR3 is 16 residues. Here the CDR3 reads CASSVIGGLRGNEQFF. The CDR3 bases are TGTGCCAGCAGTGTTATAGGGGGACTCAGGGGTAATGAGCAGTTCTTC.

Of note for this clonotype: A read error is possible here, since a much larger clone lies one base away. The genes are TRBV11-2 and TRBJ1-6; D is perhaps TRBD1 (5 bases). CDR3 length: 15 amino acids. V lost 5 bases and J lost 11, with 19 bases in between. Per germline, CDR1 SGHAT and CDR2 FQNNGV. For the CDR3, the DNA is TGTGCCAGCAGCCCCCGACAGCACGGTTTGGCACCCCTCCACTTT. Translation gives CASSPRQHGLAPLHF.

The chain joins TRBV29-1 to TRBJ2-1; D remains ambiguous. The V end was cut by 7 bases, the J end by 5 bases, with 9 bases between. CDR1 is SQVTM, CDR2 ANQGSEA, per germline. The CDR3 length is 11 residues. In nucleotides, the CDR3 is TGCAGCGGTATAGAAGACAATGAGCAGTTCTTC. It specifies CSGIEDNEQFF.

This clonotype was counted at least ten times. The chain links TRBV20-1 to TRBJ2-5, with D hard to call. The germline V gene has CDR1 DFQATT and CDR2 SNEGSKA (reference sequence). This CDR3 is 15 amino acids long. V was cut by 5 bases and J by 1 base, with 17 bases left in between. CDR3 nucleotide sequence: TGCAGTGCTCGACCTCTAGTAGAGGCCCAAGAGACCCAGTACTTC. Its translation: CSARPLVEAQETQYF.

At least ten counts were recorded for this clonotype. The chain employs TRBV5-1 and TRBJ2-7; D is ambiguous. The germline V gene has CDR1 SGHRS and CDR2 YFSETQ. The CDR3 extends over 14 amino acids. Trimming cost V 1 base and J 0 bases, with 8 bases left between them. CDR3 in amino acids: CASSLYGNSYEQYF. The CDR3 DNA follows: TGCGCCAGCAGCTTGTACGGCAACTCCTACGAGCAGTACTTC.

V is TRBV29-1 and J is TRBJ1-1; the D is unclear. The V and J ends lost 7 bases and 1 base respectively, with 7 bases between them. Germline V gives CDR1 SQVTM, CDR2 ANQGSEA. The CDR3 runs 11 residues. DNA for the CDR3: TGCAGCGGCAGACAGAACACTGAAGCTTTCTTT. This translates into CSGRQNTEAFF.

Turning to this clonotype: This sequence may be a read error, since a much larger clone differs from it by one base. The chain carries TRBV5-5 and TRBJ1-1; a possible D gene is TRBD1 (5 bases). This CDR3 region has 14 residues. Germline V gene data show CDR1 as SGHKS and CDR2 as YYEKEE (reference sequence). V was shortened by 4 bases and J by 9 bases, with 19 bases between the two germline ends. The CDR3 DNA reads as TGTGCCAGCAGCGCCCCGGGGGTCGGTACTCAAGCTTTCTTT. This sequence encodes CASSAPGVGTQAFF.

There are many counts of this clonotype. CDR3 bases: TGCGCCAGCAGCTCTCCTCGGTACGAGCAGTACTTC. Its protein product is CASSSPRYEQYF. The rearrangement uses TRBV5-1 and TRBJ2-7; D is uncertain. The CDR3 is made up of 12 amino acids. V lost 3 bases and J lost 4, with 8 bases in between. Germline loops: CDR1 SGHRS, CDR2 YFSETQ.

The chain joins TRBV20-1 to TRBJ2-1; D assignment may be TRBD1 or TRBD2 (8 bases each). The CDR3 has 16 residues. The germline V gene encodes CDR1 DFQATT and CDR2 SNEGSKA (reference sequence). Trimming removed 1 base from V and 6 bases from J, with 19 bases in between. CDR3 nucleotide sequence: TGCAGTGCTAGAGCGGGAGGGCAGGGGGCACCCAATGAGCAGTTCTTC. It specifies CSARAGGQGAPNEQFF.

This clonotype was counted at least ten times. The gene calls are TRBV4-1 and TRBJ2-7, with 10 positions matching TRBD1. The CDR3 contains 16 residues. Germline CDR1 is MGHRA and CDR2 is YSYEKL. V lost 2 bases, J lost 0 bases, and 4 bases stayed unmatched. The CDR3 DNA reads TGCGCCAGCAGCCAACCGGGACAGGGGATCTCCTACGAGCAGTACTTC. Translated, it gives CASSQPGQGISYEQYF.

CDR3 amino acids: CASSRLTGWGETQYF. The CDR3, as DNA: TGTGCCAGTAGTAGACTGACAGGGTGGGGGGAGACCCAGTACTTC. The chain employs TRBV19 and TRBJ2-5, with 7 positions matching TRBD1. The germline gives CDR1 LNHDA, CDR2 SQIVND (reference sequence). Unmatched junction bases numbered 10, after V lost 4 bases and J lost 5 bases. This CDR3 has 15 residues.

This clonotype was counted a single time. This chain joins TRBV7-9 and TRBJ2-1; 9 nucleotides line up with TRBD2. In germline, CDR1 is SEHNR, CDR2 FQNEAQ (reference sequence). The CDR3 runs 15 residues. Trimming removed 3 bases from V and 4 bases from J; junction bases left unmatched: 4. This chain's CDR3 is CASSLQRGVYNEQFF. DNA of the CDR3: TGTGCCAGCAGCTTGCAGCGGGGGGTATACAATGAGCAGTTCTTC.

This clonotype was seen ten or more times. The chain has TRBV29-1 and TRBJ2-1, with 7 bases lining up with TRBD1. Losses at the gene ends were 6 bases for V and 3 bases for J; bases not matched to a gene: 5. CDR3 size: 13 residues. The germline CDR1 and CDR2 sequences are SQVTM and ANQGSEA. This CDR3 reads CSVTRDSYNEQFF. Written as DNA, the CDR3 is TGCAGCGTGACCCGGGACAGCTACAATGAGCAGTTCTTC.

A few counts support this clonotype. V and J are TRBV19 and TRBJ1-5, with TRBD1 matching 8 bases. The J segment lost 5 bases and the V segment lost 0 bases, leaving 6 bases of the junction unmatched. CDR3 size: 16 residues. Germline V CDR1 and CDR2: LNHDA, SQIVND (reference sequence). CDR3 DNA: TGTGCCAGTAGTATAGATGGGGGACAGGTGGATCAGCCCCAGCATTTT. Its protein is CASSIDGGQVDQPQHF.

This clonotype has a handful of counts. This chain connects TRBV6-1 to TRBJ1-1; D uncertain. V dropped 6 bases and J dropped 0 bases, with 8 bases sitting between them. Germline assignment: CDR1 MNHNS and CDR2 SASEGT. The CDR3 extends over 13 amino acids. CDR3 DNA: TGTGCCAGCAGGCCACTTTTGAACACTGAAGCTTTCTTT. It codes for CASRPLLNTEAFF.

This clonotype has a handful of counts. The rearrangement joins TRBV6-5 to TRBJ1-3, with D hard to call. This CDR3 has 16 amino acids. Germline values: CDR1 MNHEY, CDR2 SVGAGI. V was pared by 0 bases and J by 0 bases, with 9 bases between. This CDR3 reads CASSYSALGSGNTIYF. DNA for the CDR3: TGTGCCAGCAGTTACTCGGCCTTGGGCTCTGGAAACACCATATATTTT.

This clonotype was counted many times. The rearrangement joins TRBV12-3 or TRBV12-4 to TRBJ2-1; D call uncertain. Trimming took off 1 base at V and 8 bases at J, with 12 bases between the two ends. The CDR3 is 14 amino acids. The CDR3 sequence is CASSLEIDGDEQFF. The CDR3 region has the DNA TGTGCCAGCAGTTTAGAGATAGATGGGGATGAGCAGTTCTTC.

This clonotype was recorded once. This chain uses TRBV9 with TRBJ2-5; 9 nucleotides agree with TRBD2. Trimming at V came to 1 base and at J to 2 bases, leaving 3 bases not matched to a gene. Germline V gene lookup returns CDR1 SGDLS and CDR2 YYNGEE. The CDR3 consists of 15 residues. CDR3 in amino acids: CASSVRAGGQETQYF. In nucleotides, the CDR3 is TGTGCCAGCAGCGTAAGAGCGGGAGGACAAGAGACCCAGTACTTC.

The chain joins TRBV12-3 or TRBV12-4 to TRBJ2-5, with 9 bases identical to TRBD2. The V gene end was trimmed by 4 bases and the J gene end by 5 bases; junction bases not matched to a gene: 8. The CDR3 extends over 15 amino acids. The CDR3 region has the DNA TGTGCCAGCAGTTCGAGCGGGAGGTCGACTGAGACCCAGTACTTC. It encodes CASSSSGRSTETQYF.

This clonotype was seen repeatedly, ten times or more. V is TRBV28 and J is TRBJ2-7, with D unresolved. Germline CDR1 and CDR2: MDHEN and SYDVKM. This CDR3 has 13 amino acids. V lost 3 bases and J lost 2, with 8 bases in between. The CDR3 DNA is TGTGCCAGCAGTTTGGTCACCCCCTACGAGCAGTACTTC. Its translation: CASSLVTPYEQYF.

This clonotype was seen repeatedly, ten times or more. This rearrangement joins TRBV5-1 to TRBJ2-2; 8 bases line up with TRBD2. The CDR3 loop spans 16 amino acids. Germline lookup yields CDR1 SGHRS and CDR2 YFSETQ. The trim removed 3 bases at V and 0 bases at J, leaving 4 bases unmatched. CDR3 amino acids: CASSSTSGTNTGELFF. CDR3 coding DNA: TGCGCCAGCAGCTCCACTAGCGGAACGAACACCGGGGAGCTGTTTTTT.

This clonotype has ten or more counts. The chain joins TRBV7-9 to TRBJ2-3; the D is unclear. Looked up from germline, CDR1 is SEHNR and CDR2 is FQNEAQ (reference sequence). This CDR3 has 11 amino acids. Trimming removed 5 bases at V and 4 bases at J, with 4 bases between. CDR3 DNA sequence: TGTGCCAGCAGCGCAGCAGATACGCAGTATTTT. Encoded protein: CASSAADTQYF.

This clonotype was seen at least ten times. One junction end does not reproduce the germline sequence, and a read error may be involved. The CDR3 spells CSAPPRQDPQGTQYF. Written as DNA, the CDR3 is TGCAGTGCTCCCCCTCGACAGGACCCCCAAGGGACCCAGTACTTC. The chain carries TRBV20-1 and TRBJ2-5; possible D gene TRBD1, 6 bases. Germline lookup yields CDR1 DFQATT and CDR2 SNEGSKA (reference sequence). This CDR3 contains 15 residues.

The sample holds many counts of this clonotype. The gene calls are TRBV7-2 and TRBJ2-1; D is ambiguous. The CDR3 totals 14 residues. Germline-derived CDR1 and CDR2 are SGHTA and FQGNSA. V lost 2 bases and J lost 4, with 9 bases in between. The CDR3 sequence is CASSLTPDYNEQFF. The CDR3 region has the DNA TGTGCCAGCAGCTTAACACCGGATTACAATGAGCAGTTCTTC.

A few counts support this clonotype. J is TRBJ1-5 and V is TRBV6-1; 9 bases map to TRBD1. CDR1 is MNHNS and CDR2 is SASEGT in the germline V gene. The CDR3 runs 15 residues. The trim removed 6 bases at V and 2 bases at J, leaving 5 bases unmatched. The CDR3 DNA reads as TGTGCCAGCAGAACAGGGGGCGCAGGCAATCAGCCCCAGCATTTT. It specifies CASRTGGAGNQPQHF.

This clonotype was counted many times. In DNA form, the CDR3 reads TGTGCCAGCAGTCCTAAACAAGGGAGCAGCTACACCTTC. Protein: CASSPKQGSSYTF. The J gene is TRBJ1-2, the V gene TRBV5-5; D call uncertain. CDR1 is SGHKS, CDR2 YYEKEE, per germline (reference sequence). V was clipped by 5 bases and J by 9 bases, with 17 bases between them. The CDR3 is 13 amino acids.

The chain couples TRBV20-1 to TRBJ1-1; 9 bases fit TRBD1. Trimming at V came to 6 bases and at J to 3 bases, leaving 5 bases not matched to a gene. CDR3 size: 13 residues. Germline V gene lookup returns CDR1 DFQATT and CDR2 SNEGSKA (reference sequence). The CDR3 sequence is CSADWDRDTEAFF. In nucleotides, the CDR3 is TGCAGTGCCGACTGGGACAGGGACACTGAAGCTTTCTTT.

This clonotype was detected once. The V call is TRBV29-1, the J call TRBJ2-7; weak D call: TRBD2 (6 bases). Germline V lookup: CDR1 SQVTM, CDR2 ANQGSEA. Between the trimmed V and J ends, which lost 3 bases and 6 bases, there was a span of 9 bases. The CDR3 sequence is 11 residues long. For the CDR3, the DNA is TGCAGCGTTGAGGAGGGGTGCGAGCAGTACTTC. This encodes CSVEEGCEQYF.

The chain combines TRBV20-1 with TRBJ2-1, with TRBD2 matching 8 bases. This CDR3 spans 14 amino acids. Germline V lookup: CDR1 DFQATT, CDR2 SNEGSKA (reference sequence). V was pared by 5 bases and J by 8 bases, with 11 bases of the junction left unmatched. CDR3 sequence reads: CSALGLAPTDEQFF. CDR3 bases: TGCAGTGCTCTCGGACTAGCTCCGACCGATGAGCAGTTCTTC.